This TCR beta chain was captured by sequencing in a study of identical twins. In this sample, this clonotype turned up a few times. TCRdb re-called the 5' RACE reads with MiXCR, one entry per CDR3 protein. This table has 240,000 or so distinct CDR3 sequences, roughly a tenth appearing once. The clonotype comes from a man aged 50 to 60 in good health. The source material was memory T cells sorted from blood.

CDR3 sequence: CASSLATVDTQYF. The CDR3, as DNA: TGCGCCAGCAGCTTGGCGACAGTGGATACGCAGTATTTT. The gene calls are TRBV5-1 and TRBJ2-3, with a possible D match to TRBD1 (5 bases). Germline V CDR1 and CDR2: SGHRS, YFSETQ. Trimming took off 0 bases at V and 6 bases at J, with 8 bases between the two ends. CDR3 length: 13 residues.